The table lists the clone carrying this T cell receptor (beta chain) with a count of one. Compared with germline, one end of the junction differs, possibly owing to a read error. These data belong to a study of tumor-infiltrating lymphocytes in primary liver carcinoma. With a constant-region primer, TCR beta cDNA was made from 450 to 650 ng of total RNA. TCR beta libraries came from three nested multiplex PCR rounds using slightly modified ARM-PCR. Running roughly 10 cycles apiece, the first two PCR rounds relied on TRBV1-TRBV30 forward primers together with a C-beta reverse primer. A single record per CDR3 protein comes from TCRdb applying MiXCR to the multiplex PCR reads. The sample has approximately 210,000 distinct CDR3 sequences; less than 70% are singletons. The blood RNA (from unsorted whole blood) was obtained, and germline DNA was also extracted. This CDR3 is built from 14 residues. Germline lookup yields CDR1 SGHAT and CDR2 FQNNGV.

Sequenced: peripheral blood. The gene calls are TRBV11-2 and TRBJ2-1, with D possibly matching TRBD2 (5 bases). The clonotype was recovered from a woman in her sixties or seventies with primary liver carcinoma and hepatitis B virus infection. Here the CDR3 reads CASTPYSRYREQLF. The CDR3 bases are TGTGCCAGCACTCCGTACTCGAGGTATAGGGAGCAGCTCTTC.